This T cell receptor beta chain derives from a study of shared clonotypes between healthy human individuals. Study-level information: Donors, aged 18 to 49, were a couple of women and three men.

The donor cohort consisted entirely of Caucasian adults residing in Nashville, Tennessee. Unsorted PBMC DNA underwent sequencing on ten immunoSEQ deep assay plates. Clones were read by immunoSEQ multiplex PCR, and TCRdb kept only the in-frame ones, dropping some. The table shows 450,000 to 500,000 clones, with about 79% occurring only once. The CDR3 runs to 14 residues. V was pared by 2 bases and J by 1 base, with 8 bases between. Looked up from germline, CDR1 is SEHNR and CDR2 is FQNEAQ (reference sequence). Study observations and caveats: Clonotype sharing across donors was expected to vary with sequencing depth.

As regards this clone: The antigen is not known.

This receptor was taken from a woman aged 40-49 years in good health. Some clones in this sample may be carry-over from other donors' samples. Sequenced sample: PBMCs. This sequence joins TRBV7-9 and TRBJ2-5; D gene unclear. As DNA, the CDR3 is TGTGCCAGCAGCTTAATGGGCAGCCAAGAGACCCAGTACTTC. Amino acid sequence: CASSLMGSQETQYF.